This paragraph reports one T cell receptor (beta chain). No antigen is known for it. This sample was included in a study of OX40 agonist ivuxolimab in advanced cancers. Study-wide context: Melanoma, hepatocellular carcinoma, head and neck or renal cell cancer occurred in dose-escalation patients. Prior therapy, whether anti-PD-1, anti-PD-L1 or anti-CTLA-4, was allowed, and roughly 40% had some.

The CDR3 extends over 13 amino acids. Germline-derived CDR1 and CDR2 are MNHEY and SVGAGI. V lost 1 base to trimming and J lost 1 base, with 4 bases between them. Whole-study results and caveats: The antigens recognized by the expanded peripheral T cells, that is their antigen specificity, were not determined.

Assay: immunoSEQ multiplex PCR; the TCRdb copy retains only in-frame clones and omits some. The sample holds 40,000 to 50,000 clones, about 88% seen once. Researchers took blood at baseline, on cycle 4 day 1, and on cycle 7 day 1. The rearrangement links TRBV6-5 to TRBJ1-1; D is uncertain. The clonotype comes from an adult with an advanced solid tumor such as melanoma, head and neck, liver or kidney cancer. Sequencing used CD4+ or CD8+ T cells sorted from blood, obtained in a trial of the OX40 agonist ivuxolimab. The CDR3 DNA sequence: TGTGCCAGCAGTTACTTGGAGAACACTGAAGCTTTCTTT. Translated, it gives CASSYLENTEAFF.